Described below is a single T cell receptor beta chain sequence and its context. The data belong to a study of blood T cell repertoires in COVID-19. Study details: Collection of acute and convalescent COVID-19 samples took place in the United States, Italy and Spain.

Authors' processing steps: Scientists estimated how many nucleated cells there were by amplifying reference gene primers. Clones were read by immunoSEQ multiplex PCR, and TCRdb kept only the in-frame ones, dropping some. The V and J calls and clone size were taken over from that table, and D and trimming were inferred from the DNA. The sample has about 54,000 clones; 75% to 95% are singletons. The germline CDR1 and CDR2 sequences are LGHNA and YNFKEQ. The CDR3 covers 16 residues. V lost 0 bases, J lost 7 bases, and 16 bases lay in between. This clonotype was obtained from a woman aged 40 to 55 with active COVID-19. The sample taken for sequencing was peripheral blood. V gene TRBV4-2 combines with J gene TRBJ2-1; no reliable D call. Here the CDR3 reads CASSQERLANWNEQFF. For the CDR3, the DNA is TGTGCCAGCAGCCAAGAAAGGTTAGCTAATTGGAATGAGCAGTTCTTC.